One and the same sample provided the 27 T cell receptor beta chains below, sequenced in a study of CD8 T cells in Susac syndrome. RNA in amounts of about 0.5 to 1 ug was reverse transcribed with random hexamers. TCRdb called the immunoSEQ multiplex PCR reads again in MiXCR, with one record for every CDR3 protein. The sample contains hundreds of thousands of distinct CDR3 sequences, more than 80% of which appear only once. Sequenced sample: CD8+ T cells from PBMCs. Every receptor here comes from a human donor with multiple sclerosis.

The gene calls are TRBV2 and TRBJ2-4; tentative D call: TRBD2 (6 bases). The CDR3 has 16 amino acids. CDR1 and CDR2 from the germline V gene are SNHLY and FYNNEI. The V end lost 2 bases, the J end lost 0 bases, and 11 bases lay between the germline ends. CDR3: CASSEWRGLAKNIQYF. The CDR3 nucleotides read TGTGCCAGCAGTGAATGGCGGGGACTAGCCAAAAACATTCAGTACTTC.

The rearrangement uses TRBV4-1 and TRBJ1-2, with no clear D. Germline CDR1 MGHRA, CDR2 YSYEKL. The V end was cut by 1 base, the J end by 8 bases, with 5 bases between. This CDR3 region has 11 residues. The CDR3 DNA is TGCGCCAGCAGCCAAGGGGCCGGCTACACCTTC. This codes for CASSQGAGYTF.

This clonotype was observed a single time. The chain uses TRBV5-1 and TRBJ2-5, with D possibly being TRBD1 or TRBD2 (6 bases each). This CDR3 region has 14 residues. The V and J ends lost 0 bases and 5 bases respectively, with 11 bases between them. In germline, CDR1 is SGHRS, CDR2 YFSETQ. The CDR3: CASSLVGGSETQYF. CDR3 DNA sequence: TGCGCCAGCAGCTTGGTCGGGGGCTCGGAGACCCAGTACTTC.

The rearrangement uses TRBV20-1 and TRBJ2-1; D perhaps matches TRBD1 (6 bases). V was pared by 4 bases and J by 7 bases, with 14 bases between. Germline-derived CDR1 and CDR2 are DFQATT and SNEGSKA (reference sequence). The CDR3 runs to 13 residues. The CDR3 region has the DNA TGCAGTGCTACAAGGGACACCACAAATGAGCAGTTCTTC. Translation gives CSATRDTTNEQFF.

CDR3 in DNA: TGTGCCAGCAGTTTATTACAGGGCCCCTCTGGGGCCAACGTCCTGACTTTC. Translation gives CASSLLQGPSGANVLTF. The V gene is TRBV27, the J gene TRBJ2-6; TRBD1 is a possible D gene (6 bases). Germline V gives CDR1 MNHEY, CDR2 SMNVEV (reference sequence). Trimming removed 1 base from V and 0 bases from J, with 10 bases in between. This CDR3 comprises 17 residues.

J is TRBJ2-5 and V is TRBV11-2, with D possibly being TRBD2 (5 bases). Trimming shortened V by 3 bases and J by 1 base, and 9 bases separated the two germline ends. The CDR3 has 14 amino acids. Germline CDR1 reads SGHAT; CDR2 reads FQNNGV. CDR3 sequence (DNA): TGTGCCAGCAGCTTGGAGGTAATCCAAGAGACCCAGTACTTC. Protein: CASSLEVIQETQYF.

The chain combines TRBV6-5 with TRBJ2-2, with TRBD1 as a possible D gene (5 bases). The V gene lost 2 bases and the J gene lost 4 bases, with 14 bases spanning the gap. The CDR3 runs to 16 residues. CDR1 is MNHEY, CDR2 SVGAGI, per germline. The CDR3, as DNA: TGTGCCAGCAGTTACGGGTCCGGACACGCCACCGGGGAGCTGTTTTTT. It translates to CASSYGSGHATGELFF.

The V call is TRBV29-1, the J call TRBJ2-2; a possible D gene is TRBD1 (6 bases). Deletions cut 7 bases from V and 3 bases from J, with 15 bases between. The CDR3 spans 14 residues. CDR1 and CDR2 from the germline V gene are SQVTM and ANQGSEA. CDR3 bases: TGCAGCGCCATACAGGGACGATACACCGGGGAGCTGTTTTTT. Its protein product is CSAIQGRYTGELFF.

This clonotype was detected only once. The CDR3 region is CASSEFLYNEQFF. The CDR3 bases are TGTGCCAGCAGTGAATTTCTTTACAATGAGCAGTTCTTC. This sequence joins TRBV6-1 and TRBJ2-1; D is undetermined. V gave up 2 bases and J gave up 4 bases, with 6 bases separating them. CDR3 size: 13 residues. Germline CDR1 reads MNHNS; CDR2 reads SASEGT.

This clonotype was detected only a few times. The rearrangement links TRBV29-1 to TRBJ2-1; TRBD1 aligns across 8 bases. The CDR3 spans 12 residues. The V gene end was trimmed by 7 bases and the J gene end by 7 bases; junction bases not matched to a gene: 6. The germline V gene encodes CDR1 SQVTM and CDR2 ANQGSEA. In nucleotides, the CDR3 is TGCAGCGCCGGACAGGGCTCTAATGAGCAGTTCTTC. Its protein is CSAGQGSNEQFF.

The V gene is TRBV4-1, the J gene TRBJ2-7, with D unclear. This CDR3 comprises 15 residues. Trimming stripped 1 base from V and 3 bases from J, with 13 bases between. Germline CDR1 reads MGHRA; CDR2 reads YSYEKL. CDR3 nucleotides: TGCGCCAGCAGCCAAGTCTCGGCGGAACTCTACGAGCAGTACTTC. The encoded protein is CASSQVSAELYEQYF.

This clonotype has only one observation. The rearrangement links TRBV30 to TRBJ1-3; D possibly corresponds to TRBD1 (5 bases). The V gene's germline CDR1 is GTSNPN and CDR2 SVGIG (reference sequence). V was shortened by 7 bases and J by 3 bases, with 16 bases between the two germline ends. The CDR3 spans 14 residues. The CDR3 sequence: CAYLMDTVGNTIYF. The DNA for the CDR3 is TGTGCCTATCTTATGGACACCGTTGGAAACACCATATATTTT.

The chain couples TRBV4-1 to TRBJ1-5, with a possible D match to TRBD1 (5 bases). Germline V gives CDR1 MGHRA, CDR2 YSYEKL. This CDR3 contains 18 residues. V dropped 0 bases and J dropped 0 bases, with 15 bases sitting between them. CDR3 DNA sequence: TGCGCCAGCAGCCAAGAAACCCCCGGGACCTATAGCAATCAGCCCCAGCATTTT. Encoded protein: CASSQETPGTYSNQPQHF.

This chain joins TRBV20-1 and TRBJ2-7; no definite D call. This CDR3 region has 12 residues. Deletions cut 6 bases from V and 3 bases from J, with 12 bases between. Germline CDR1 and CDR2: DFQATT and SNEGSKA (reference sequence). CDR3 in amino acids: CSANDPNYEQYF. CDR3 in DNA: TGCAGTGCGAACGACCCTAACTACGAGCAGTACTTC.

The V gene is TRBV15, the J gene TRBJ2-7; D not certain. This CDR3 is built from 15 residues. Germline loops: CDR1 LNHNV, CDR2 YYDKDF (reference sequence). With 5 bases removed from V and 1 base from J, the gap between germline ends came to 15 bases. The CDR3 nucleotides read TGTGCCACCAGCTCCCGGACCCTGGAATCCTACGAGCAGTACTTC. Its translation: CATSSRTLESYEQYF.

The rearrangement links TRBV11-3 to TRBJ2-1; 9 bases are shared with TRBD2. The CDR3 contains 16 residues. Germline V gene sequence: CDR1 SGHNT, CDR2 YENEEA. With V trimmed by 1 base and J by 9 bases, 10 bases remained unmatched. The CDR3 reads CASSLAMAGGPSEQFF. The CDR3 bases are TGTGCCAGCAGCTTAGCTATGGCGGGGGGGCCGAGTGAGCAGTTCTTC. Using reference TRBV11-3 and TRBJ2-1 for the parts outside the CDR3, the full variable domain is EAGVVQSPRYKIIEKKQPVAFWCNPISGHNTLYWYLQNLGQGPELLIRYENEEAVDDSQLPKDRFSAERLKGVDSTLKIQPAELGDSAVYLCASSLAMAGGPSEQFFGPGTRLTVL.

The V call is TRBV30, the J call TRBJ1-4; the D gene is possibly TRBD1 (5 bases). Germline values: CDR1 GTSNPN, CDR2 SVGIG (reference sequence). V was trimmed by 0 bases and J by 2 bases, leaving 10 bases between them. This CDR3 is built from 15 residues. The CDR3 sequence: CAWSVVDITNEKLFF. In DNA, the CDR3 is TGTGCCTGGAGTGTTGTGGACATTACTAATGAAAAACTGTTTTTT.

This chain's CDR3 is CASSIIRTAGANVLTF. Here the CDR3 DNA reads TGTGCCAGTAGTATAATTAGGACAGCCGGGGCCAACGTCCTGACTTTC. This rearrangement joins TRBV19 to TRBJ2-6, with D maybe TRBD1 (6 bases). The germline V gene has CDR1 LNHDA and CDR2 SQIVND (reference sequence). This CDR3 spans 16 amino acids. Trimming took 2 bases from V and 4 from J, leaving 12 bases between them.

V usage is TRBV27 and J usage is TRBJ2-3, with D tentatively TRBD2 (5 bases). The CDR3 is 18 amino acids. Germline V gene data show CDR1 as MNHEY and CDR2 as SMNVEV (reference sequence). V gave up 2 bases and J gave up 5 bases, with 23 bases separating them. Written as DNA, the CDR3 is TGTGCCAGCAGTTTAAAAGTCTGGCCAGCCGCGAGGGAAGATACGCAGTATTTT. It translates to CASSLKVWPAAREDTQYF.

The chain employs TRBV28 and TRBJ2-7; D unresolved. The germline V gene encodes CDR1 MDHEN and CDR2 SYDVKM. Trimming removed 6 bases at V and 6 bases at J, with 18 bases between. CDR3 length equals 14 residues. CDR3 coding DNA: TGTGCCAGCAGCCGTTCCTTACCCTTGGGCGAGCAGTACTTC. The encoded protein is CASSRSLPLGEQYF.

The chain carries TRBV14 and TRBJ2-7; TRBD1 matches 10 bases. Germline CDR1 is SGHDN and CDR2 is FVKESK. CDR3 size: 15 residues. V lost 3 bases and J lost 3; bases outside the gene matches: 5. CDR3 amino acids: CASSQGQGIIYEQYF. Written as DNA, the CDR3 is TGTGCCAGCAGCCAGGGACAGGGGATCATCTACGAGCAGTACTTC.

This sequence joins TRBV6-1 and TRBJ2-3, with TRBD2 matching over 7 bases. CDR1 is MNHNS and CDR2 is SASEGT in the germline V gene. V trimming: 8 bases; J trimming: 1 base; junction bases outside the gene matches: 3. The CDR3 is 13 residues long. This chain's CDR3 is CASGRGGTDTQYF. The CDR3 bases are TGTGCCAGCGGGAGGGGCGGCACAGATACGCAGTATTTT.

The V call is TRBV3-1, the J call TRBJ2-5; 7 bases are shared with TRBD2. Germline trimming cut 0 bases from V and 1 base from J; bases unmatched to any gene: 5. The V gene's germline CDR1 is LGHDT and CDR2 YNNKEL (reference sequence). The CDR3 spans 16 residues. This CDR3 is CASSQDGGSLQETQYF. In nucleotides, the CDR3 is TGTGCCAGCAGCCAAGATGGCGGGAGCCTCCAAGAGACCCAGTACTTC.

The rearrangement links TRBV5-1 to TRBJ2-7; 8 bases map to TRBD2. The CDR3 consists of 14 residues. Germline CDR1 is SGHRS and CDR2 is YFSETQ. V gave up 3 bases and J gave up 5 bases; unmatched junction bases: 7. The CDR3 region is CASSSHTGGDEQYF. The CDR3 bases are TGCGCCAGCAGCTCACACACGGGGGGGGACGAGCAGTACTTC.

A few counts support this clonotype. The V and J genes are TRBV3-1 and TRBJ2-3; either TRBD1 or TRBD2 may supply D (5 bases each). This CDR3 has 16 residues. Trimming pared 4 bases from V and 2 bases from J, leaving 16 bases between. CDR1 is LGHDT and CDR2 is YNNKEL in the germline V gene (reference sequence). CDR3 in DNA: TGTGCCAGCAGCCCTCGCTGGGACGGTTTCACAGATACGCAGTATTTT. Its translation is CASSPRWDGFTDTQYF.

The chain uses TRBV30 and TRBJ2-7; D might be TRBD1 (6 bases). This CDR3 is 12 amino acids long. V was shortened by 0 bases and J by 6 bases, with 9 bases between the two germline ends. From germline, CDR1 is GTSNPN and CDR2 SVGIG (reference sequence). The CDR3 DNA reads as TGTGCCTGGAGTGTTAGGGGGTCCGAGCAGTACTTC. Translated, it gives CAWSVRGSEQYF.

The V and J genes are TRBV15 and TRBJ2-2, with 7 bases that match TRBD1. The germline V gene encodes CDR1 LNHNV and CDR2 YYDKDF (reference sequence). CDR3 length: 14 amino acids. J was trimmed by 2 bases and V by 8 bases; bases with no gene match: 5. CDR3 loop: CATVQGYNTGELFF. The DNA of the CDR3 is TGTGCCACCGTACAGGGGTACAACACCGGGGAGCTGTTTTTT.